Presented here are 20 T cell receptor beta chains from one specimen sequenced in a study of Ad26.COV2.S vaccination and SARS-CoV-2 variants. This sample's treatment: roughly 18 received Ad26.COV2.S at low or high dose, single or two shots; about 5 received placebo; per-sample allocation not given. Sampling happened 63 days after the first vaccine or placebo injection. The protocol was immunoSEQ multiplex PCR, while the TCRdb copy is restricted to in-frame clones and leaves out a portion. The table records 300,000 to 400,000 clones, around 87% of them present only once. Sequences were derived from peripheral blood, sampled in a trial of Ad26.COV2.S vaccine versus placebo. The receptor source for this set is a person between 18 and 65 years old who received the Ad26.COV2.S COVID-19 vaccine or a placebo.

The chain links TRBV19 to TRBJ1-5, with TRBD1 as a possible D gene (6 bases). Germline lookup yields CDR1 LNHDA and CDR2 SQIVND (reference sequence). The CDR3 consists of 18 residues. Trimming pared 1 base from V and 3 bases from J, leaving 19 bases between. CDR3 in DNA: TGTGCCAGTAGTATAGGGGGGGCAGGAATTTCGAACAATCAGCCCCAGCATTTT. Protein: CASSIGGAGISNNQPQHF.

This clone came up once. This rearrangement joins TRBV5-1 to TRBJ2-3; 9 positions agree with TRBD2. CDR3 length equals 15 residues. Germline CDR1 and CDR2: SGHRS and YFSETQ. J was trimmed by 2 bases and V by 0 bases; bases with no gene match: 1. CDR3 region: CASSLVAGATDTQYF. The CDR3 region has the DNA TGCGCCAGCAGCTTGGTAGCGGGGGCCACAGATACGCAGTATTTT.

The genes are TRBV9 and TRBJ2-5; D is possibly TRBD2 (7 bases). The CDR3 spans 18 residues. Trimming shortened V by 1 base and J by 2 bases, and 21 bases separated the two germline ends. In germline, CDR1 is SGDLS, CDR2 YYNGEE. CDR3: CASSVNPGGRSGQETQYF. CDR3 nucleotide sequence: TGTGCCAGCAGCGTAAATCCGGGGGGCCGGTCCGGGCAAGAGACCCAGTACTTC.

This clone has just a few counts. The rearrangement links TRBV7-6 to TRBJ2-3, with 12 bases that match TRBD2. V shed 5 bases and J 3 bases; nucleotides not matched to a gene: 12. This CDR3 contains 18 residues. From germline, CDR1 is SGHVS and CDR2 FNYEAQ. The CDR3 bases are TGTGCCAGCAGCGCCCGTGCTAGCGGGGGGGCTACGACAGATACGCAGTATTTT. Its translation is CASSARASGGATTDTQYF.

DNA for the CDR3: TGTGCCAGCAGCGTGTCCGTGGATCCAAACTATGGCTACACCTTC. Translation: CASSVSVDPNYGYTF. V usage is TRBV9 and J usage is TRBJ1-2, with D unclear. Trimming pared 2 bases from V and 2 bases from J, leaving 13 bases between. Germline CDR1 is SGDLS and CDR2 is YYNGEE. The CDR3 consists of 15 residues.

This CDR3 reads CASIENRENYGYTF. CDR3 nucleotides: TGTGCCAGCATCGAAAACCGGGAGAACTATGGCTACACCTTC. This chain links TRBV6-5 with TRBJ1-2; no clear D gene. CDR1 and CDR2 from the germline V gene are MNHEY and SVGAGI. CDR3 size: 14 residues. The V gene lost 7 bases and the J gene lost 2 bases, with 14 bases spanning the gap.

A single count supports this clone. The chain recombines TRBV4-2 with TRBJ2-7, with D possibly being TRBD2 (5 bases). Trimming pared 1 base from V and 0 bases from J, leaving 10 bases between. The CDR3 totals 15 residues. CDR1 LGHNA and CDR2 YNFKEQ come from the germline V gene. The CDR3 DNA is TGTGCCAGCAGCCAAGTCGGGGAGAGCTCCTACGAGCAGTACTTC. Translation: CASSQVGESSYEQYF.

J is TRBJ2-2 and V is TRBV27; D possibly matches TRBD1 or TRBD2 (7 bases each). Per the germline V gene, CDR1 is MNHEY and CDR2 is SMNVEV (reference sequence). The CDR3 totals 17 residues. V was pared by 6 bases and J by 6 bases, with 23 bases between. CDR3 coding DNA: TGTGCCAGCAGAACCGACAGGGACTATTATTACCCCGGGGAGCTGTTTTTT. Translation: CASRTDRDYYYPGELFF.

This chain joins TRBV27 and TRBJ2-7; 13 nucleotides align to TRBD2. The length of the CDR3 is 14 residues. Trimming took 5 bases from V and 4 from J; bases not matched to a gene: 2. Germline CDR1 is MNHEY and CDR2 is SMNVEV (reference sequence). This chain's CDR3 is CASSTSGGAYEQYF. DNA for the CDR3: TGTGCCAGCAGTACTAGCGGGGGGGCATACGAGCAGTACTTC.

CDR3 sequence (DNA): TGTGCCAGCAGCCTACCTTCCTACAATGAGCAGTTCTTC. It yields the protein CASSLPSYNEQFF. The chain joins TRBV12-3 or TRBV12-4 to TRBJ2-1; unclear D gene. Trimming removed 6 bases at V and 1 base at J, with 7 bases between. This CDR3 region has 13 residues.

In its sample, this clone was seen a few times. The chain has TRBV7-3 and TRBJ2-1; D tentatively fits TRBD1 or TRBD2 (6 bases each). The CDR3 spans 14 residues. CDR1 is SGHTA, CDR2 FQGTGA, per germline. Trimming took off 4 bases at V and 9 bases at J, with 16 bases between the two ends. In DNA, the CDR3 is TGTGCCAGCAGCTCCCGGGGGCAGGGCGGTGAGCAGTTCTTC. Protein product: CASSSRGQGGEQFF. The whole variable domain, remainder taken from reference TRBV7-3 and TRBJ2-1, is GAGVSQTPSNKVTEKGKYVELRCDPISGHTALYWYRQSLGQGPEFLIYFQGTGAADDSGLPNDRFFAVRPEGSVSTLKIQRTERGDSAVYLCASSSRGQGGEQFFGPGTRLTVL.

The chain uses TRBV12-3 or TRBV12-4 and TRBJ2-3; 8 nucleotides agree with TRBD1. J lost 9 bases, V lost 6 bases, and 5 bases had no gene match. This CDR3 has 12 amino acids. The CDR3 is CASSLDRETQYF. The CDR3 DNA reads TGTGCCAGCAGCCTGGACAGGGAAACGCAGTATTTT.

The chain links TRBV7-9 to TRBJ1-3; D may be TRBD1 (5 bases). Trimming shortened V by 5 bases and J by 0 bases, and 14 bases separated the two germline ends. The CDR3 contains 16 residues. From germline, CDR1 is SEHNR and CDR2 FQNEAQ (reference sequence). The CDR3 is CASSPALGLSGNTIYF. The CDR3 DNA sequence: TGTGCCAGCAGCCCCGCACTGGGGCTCTCTGGAAACACCATATATTTT.

The V call is TRBV7-2, the J call TRBJ2-7; the D is unclear. V was shortened by 7 bases and J by 2 bases, with 12 bases between the two germline ends. Germline V gene sequence: CDR1 SGHTA, CDR2 FQGNSA. The CDR3 is 13 amino acids. The CDR3 nucleotides are TGTGCCAGCACCACTTCTTCCGCCTACGAGCAGTACTTC. It specifies CASTTSSAYEQYF.

This chain links TRBV5-1 with TRBJ2-6; 8 bases agree with TRBD1. The germline CDR1 and CDR2 sequences are SGHRS and YFSETQ. The CDR3 spans 18 residues. The J segment lost 0 bases and the V segment lost 2 bases, leaving 7 bases of the junction unmatched. CDR3 sequence reads: CASSFQGASASGANVLTF. The CDR3 DNA is TGCGCCAGCAGCTTCCAGGGGGCCAGCGCCTCTGGGGCCAACGTCCTGACTTTC. Using reference TRBV5-1 and TRBJ2-6 for the parts outside the CDR3, the full variable domain is KAGVTQTPRYLIKTRGQQVTLSCSPISGHRSVSWYQQTPGQGLQFLFEYFSETQRNKGNFPGRFSGRQFSNSRSEMNVSTLELGDSALYLCASSFQGASASGANVLTFGAGSRLTVL.

The rearrangement uses TRBV5-4 and TRBJ2-7, with D possibly TRBD2 on 6 matching bases. Trimming shortened V by 0 bases and J by 1 base, and 14 bases separated the two germline ends. The length of the CDR3 is 16 residues. Germline loops: CDR1 SGHNT, CDR2 YYREEE (reference sequence). As DNA, the CDR3 is TGTGCCAGCAGCTTGGGGGTTCGGGCGGGATCCTACGAGCAGTACTTC. This codes for CASSLGVRAGSYEQYF.

This clone was seen only a few times. The chain joins TRBV19 to TRBJ2-2; D is possibly TRBD1 (6 bases). Trimming took off 6 bases at V and 4 bases at J, with 15 bases between the two ends. The CDR3 is 15 residues long. CDR1 and CDR2 from the germline V gene are LNHDA and SQIVND (reference sequence). This chain's CDR3 is CASSPYGQFTGELFF. The CDR3, as DNA: TGTGCCAGTAGCCCCTACGGACAGTTCACCGGGGAGCTGTTTTTT.

The chain employs TRBV4-2 and TRBJ1-2, with D perhaps TRBD1 (5 bases). Germline lookup yields CDR1 LGHNA and CDR2 YNFKEQ. Trimming cost V 0 bases and J 8 bases, with 19 bases left between them. The CDR3 loop spans 16 amino acids. CDR3 region: CASSQDRDGGLLGYTF. In nucleotides, the CDR3 is TGTGCCAGCAGCCAAGATAGGGACGGGGGTCTGTTAGGCTACACCTTC.

The chain carries TRBV27 and TRBJ1-3; 9 nucleotides align to TRBD1. The germline V gene has CDR1 MNHEY and CDR2 SMNVEV (reference sequence). The CDR3 spans 13 residues. With 8 bases clipped from V and 4 bases from J, the junction kept 3 bases outside the gene matches. The CDR3 sequence: CASSGTGGNTIYF. The CDR3 coding sequence is TGTGCCAGCTCGGGGACAGGGGGAAACACCATATATTTT.

V usage is TRBV25-1 and J usage is TRBJ2-7, with D possibly TRBD1 on 6 matching bases. The length of the CDR3 is 14 residues. Germline V gene data show CDR1 as MGHDK and CDR2 as SYGVNS. V lost 5 bases and J lost 0, with 11 bases in between. CDR3 bases: TGTGCCAGCAGTCTCTGGGGGCGCTCCTACGAGCAGTACTTC. Its translation is CASSLWGRSYEQYF.